These T cell receptor beta chains were read from a single sample in a study of monozygotic twins with inflammatory bowel disease. TCRdb re-called the 5' RACE reads, yielding one record per CDR3 amino acid sequence without DNA. Recorded here are about 420,000 distinct CDR3 sequences; the top ten clones represent under 3%. Material for sequencing was blood. These receptors originate from a human donor with ulcerative colitis or Crohn's disease, or a healthy co-twin of an affected twin (not recorded which). The CDR3 runs from the conserved cysteine through the conserved F or W.

j_gene	v_gene	CDR3aa
TRBJ1-2	TRBV7-9	CASSPVNGPRHGYTF
TRBJ1-1	TRBV7-8	CASSLSRLVPNTEAFF
TRBJ2-3	TRBV4-2	CASSQEPREIDTQYF
TRBJ2-7	TRBV6-5	CASRHRGNEQYF
TRBJ2-3	TRBV20-1	CSAPSGSSTDTQYF
TRBJ1-1	TRBV9	CASSVVWDVSENTEAFF
TRBJ2-7	TRBV7-2	CASSRGQGAFYEQYF
TRBJ2-3	TRBV12-3/TRBV12-4	CASSLRTSGVSDTQYF
TRBJ2-1	TRBV3-1	CASSQTSGGSKYNEQFF
TRBJ1-5	TRBV7-8	CASSQPRWYSNQPQHF
TRBJ2-2	TRBV7-9	CASSTNRGPAGELFF
TRBJ1-1	TRBV4-3	CASSQGLTGTGVNTEAFF
TRBJ2-2	TRBV9	CASSARLAGIGELFF
TRBJ2-2	TRBV5-1	CASSLFVTGELFF
TRBJ2-1	TRBV29-1	CSVTTSGESYNEQFF
TRBJ2-1	TRBV24-1	CATSGPDRNNEQFF
TRBJ1-4	TRBV27	CASSLLGTGVEKLFF
TRBJ2-1	TRBV18	CASSERTGYNEQFF
TRBJ2-1	TRBV7-9	CASSLRGHEQFF
TRBJ2-3	TRBV7-9	CASSFTSGSSTDTQYF
TRBJ2-1	TRBV5-1	CASSGALAGDGEQFF
TRBJ2-4	TRBV5-1	CASSLGMGDMQYF
TRBJ2-6	TRBV5-1	CASSFTGSGANVLTF
TRBJ1-5	TRBV19	CASSIIRGRSNQPQHF